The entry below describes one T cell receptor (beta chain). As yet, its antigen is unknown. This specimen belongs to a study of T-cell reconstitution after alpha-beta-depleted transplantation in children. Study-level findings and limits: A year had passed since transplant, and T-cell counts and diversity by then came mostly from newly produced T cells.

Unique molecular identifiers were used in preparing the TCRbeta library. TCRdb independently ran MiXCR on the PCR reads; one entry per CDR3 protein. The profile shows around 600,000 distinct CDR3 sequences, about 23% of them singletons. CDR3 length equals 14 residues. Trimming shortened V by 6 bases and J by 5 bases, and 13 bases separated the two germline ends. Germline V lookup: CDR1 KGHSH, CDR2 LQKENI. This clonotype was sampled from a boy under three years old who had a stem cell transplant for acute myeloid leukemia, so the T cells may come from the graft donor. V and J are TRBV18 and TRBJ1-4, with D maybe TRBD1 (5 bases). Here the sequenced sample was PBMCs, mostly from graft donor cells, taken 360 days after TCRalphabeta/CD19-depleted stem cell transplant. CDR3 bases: TGTGCCAGCTCTGCCGGGACGGACAATGAAAAACTGTTTTTT. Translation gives CASSAGTDNEKLFF.